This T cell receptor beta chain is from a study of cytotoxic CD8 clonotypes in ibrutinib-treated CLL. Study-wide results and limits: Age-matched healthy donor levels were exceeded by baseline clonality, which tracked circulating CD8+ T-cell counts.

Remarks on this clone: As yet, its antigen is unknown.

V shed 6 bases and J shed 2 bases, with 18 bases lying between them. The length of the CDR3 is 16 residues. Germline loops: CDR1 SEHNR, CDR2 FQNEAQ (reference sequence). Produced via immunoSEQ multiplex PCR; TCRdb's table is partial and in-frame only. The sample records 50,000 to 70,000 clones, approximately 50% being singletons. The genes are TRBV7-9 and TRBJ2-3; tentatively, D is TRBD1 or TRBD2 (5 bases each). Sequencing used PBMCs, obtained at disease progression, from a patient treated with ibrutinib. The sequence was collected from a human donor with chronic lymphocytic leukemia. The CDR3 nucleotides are TGTGCCAGCAGGGGGAGCAGGGCACGGGACACAGATACGCAGTATTTT. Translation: CASRGSRARDTDTQYF.